This TCR beta chain was identified in a study of Ad26.COV2.S vaccination and SARS-CoV-2 variants. Details on this clone: No antigen is known for it.

Study conclusions and caveats: Participants in the vaccine arm had higher spike-specific TCR breadth; placebo recipients had lower. In vaccinated individuals, spike-specific CD8+ and CD4+ T cell responses reportedly displayed substantial breadth.

Assay used: immunoSEQ multiplex PCR; TCRdb lists only in-frame clones, some missing. The sample lists hundreds of thousands of clones, about 89% occurring once. Treatment indicated: roughly 19 received Ad26.COV2.S at low or high dose, single or two shots; about 5 received placebo; per-sample allocation not given. Collection of samples fell on day 63 after the first vaccine or placebo injection. At a Boston site, the person donating was an adult of 18-55 years. This vaccine is an Ad26 vector that expresses the Wuhan-strain SARS-CoV-2 spike. The source of this sequence is a person aged 18-65 years who received the Ad26.COV2.S COVID-19 vaccine or a placebo. The sample was peripheral blood, taken in a trial of Ad26.COV2.S vaccine versus placebo.

CDR3 in amino acids: CASSEARRGPNSNQPQHF. Here the CDR3 DNA reads TGTGCCAGCAGTGAAGCGAGACGGGGCCCCAATAGCAATCAGCCCCAGCATTTT. The V gene is TRBV6-1, the J gene TRBJ1-5; a weak D match, TRBD1 (5 bases). Germline lookup yields CDR1 MNHNS and CDR2 SASEGT. There are 18 residues in the CDR3. With 0 bases removed from V and 0 bases from J, the gap between germline ends came to 15 bases.